This T cell receptor beta chain was identified during a study of cytomegalovirus exposure and HLA in healthy donors (dated by TCRdb to between 2016 and 2019). About the full investigation: According to an earlier analysis of 587 of the donors, 150 million to 200 million T cells yielded 117 million unique TCR beta sequences and about 300 Gb of sequence data. In an earlier analysis of a few hundred of the donors, high-throughput TCR beta sequencing was used to judge whether each TCR beta V gene segment behaved as functional or pseudogenic. High-throughput TCR immunosequencing, statistical association of individual TCRs with disease status, and machine learning were combined to predict cytomegalovirus infection status. Class I and class II HLA loci were covered by the typing at four-digit resolution. A later analysis re-examined previously published TCR beta repertoires from 500 to 700 donors and added high-resolution HLA genotyping to investigate patterns of TCR occurrence. Using immunosequencing, the study profiled T cell repertoires from 500 to 800 subjects and related those repertoires to cytomegalovirus serostatus. Because of strong linkage in the cohort, five DR-DQ haplotypes were treated as single units for association and clustering. Every repertoire in the discovery cohort had been generated on one and the same sequencing platform. The aim of the study was to test whether cataloging public T cell receptors could identify signatures of past pathogen exposure. About 300 gigabases of sequencing data and tens of millions of unique TCR sequences were included in an early release covering 550 to 650 HLA-typed donors. Among roughly 400 genotyped donors of the cohort, an average of approximately 240,000 unique TCR beta nucleotide sequences were sequenced per donor, about a sixth of them non-productive. In a later genetic analysis, genome-wide SNP genotypes for about 55% of the roughly 700 donors were used, and that subset was treated as a discovery cohort. In addition to the first cohort of 666 subjects, a separate validation cohort of 120 different subjects was used. Of the approximately 400 genotyped donors, approximately 83% fell in the genetic ancestry cluster associated with self-reported Caucasian donors. The number of donors typed differed by locus, with 629-630 for A, B, C, DRB1 and DQB1, more than 500 for DQA1, 600 to 610 for DPA1, and some 470 for DPB1. Rather than drawing on any new phenotypic data, the later analysis identified candidate immune exposures from TCR beta sequences and the way those sequences occurred across donors. Donor age, sex, ethnicity and CMV serostatus were collected together with the repertoire data.

The method behind the library was the immunoSEQ multiplex PCR assay. The multiplex PCR relied on a mix of 60 forward primers for TCR Vbeta segments and 13 reverse primers for TCR Jbeta segments. The CDR3 region of rearranged TCR beta genes was amplified from genomic DNA by a multiplex PCR assay. The amplified TCR beta libraries were sequenced on the Illumina HiSeq System as 87-base-pair reads. As for the authors' bioinformatics: In a later analysis, about 80 million unique TCR beta chains were counted across the approximately 670 repertoires, and around 10 million of these chains were shared by at least two donors. To remove PCR and sequencing errors, raw reads were error-corrected and collapsed into unique sequences using a nearest-neighbor algorithm that merged closely related sequences. To assign V, D and J gene segments, CDR3 sequences were aligned to IMGT reference sequences. For a sequence to be retained, a match of at least six nucleotides was required to both a V gene segment and a J gene segment. A rearrangement counted as productive if the CDR3 had no stop codons and remained in frame with V and J, and every other rearrangement counted as non-productive. Following IMGT convention, CDR3 was defined as the stretch from the second conserved V-encoded cysteine up to the conserved J-encoded phenylalanine. In an earlier analysis of more than 550 of the donors, sequences lacking an unambiguous match to a single V gene segment were excluded. In an earlier analysis of around 590 of the donors, a V segment was called functional when productive rearrangements were above 56.7%, and segregating when the standard deviation between donors exceeded 5%. A statistical classification framework was developed to diagnose cytomegalovirus status using the catalog of TCR beta chain sequences. A later analysis assigned V and J genes by comparing TCR nucleotide sequences with IMGT/GENE-DB human TR gene sequences. The TCRdist pipeline was used in a later analysis to assign CDR3 sequences and most-parsimonious VDJ recombination scenarios. A later analysis defined each TCR beta chain by its CDR3 amino acid sequence plus V-gene family, and excluded reads lacking a unique V-gene family. A later analysis removed 550 to 700 highly shared, low-generation-probability nucleotide sequences to deal with suspected cross-contamination and a sequencing artifact. A later analysis calculated a clonal expansion index for each public chain from normalized within-repertoire ranks of inferred template counts. Generation probabilities in a later analysis came from a VDJ recombination model fitted to out-of-frame rearrangements, and those results were checked against IGoR. Hypergeometric tests were used in a later analysis to score TCR-TCR, TCR-HLA and TCR-CMV co-occurrence, with a repertoire-size bias correction applied to the TCR pairs. To estimate false discovery rates, a later analysis permuted the HLA or CMV assignments 20 times. A later analysis grouped co-occurring TCRs with DBSCAN, adding TCRdist sequence similarity when clustering within HLA-allele-positive subsets. For co-occurrence clustering, repertoires with fewer than 30,000 or more than 120,000 public chains were excluded, along with a handful of repertoires with anomalous nucleotide sharing. Entries here come from immuneACCESS through TCRdb and include only in-frame sequences with V and J called. Some clones fail to appear in such tables; in the studies checked, an unresolved V gene covers under half of the shortfall, and the cause of the remainder is unknown. V, J and clone size derive from that table, while D and trimming were established from the DNA sequence. The sample contains about 200,000 clones, roughly 85% of them found a single time. Of the sample, approximately 2.4% falls within the top ten clones.

In total, 600 or so healthy bone marrow donors made up the cohort. Cohort members were all nominally healthy when sampled, although unrecorded immune exposures were likely present. The donor tested CMV seronegative, placing the donor among the approximately 400 seronegative members of the cohort. Each donor provided a peripheral blood sample, and peripheral blood mononuclear cells were used for TCR beta sequencing. The Qiagen DNeasy Blood Extraction Kit was used to extract genomic DNA from the blood cell samples. Comment on this clone: Which antigen it targets is not known. No quality values exist for individual bases; no much larger clone is one base distant.

V is pared back by 3 bases and J by 8 bases, with 11 bases lying between the germline termini. The CDR3 goes from the cysteine to the phenylalanine over 14 residues. CDR3 DNA is the only sequence kept; it has 42 bases, read in frame from the first base. The germline V gene yields MGHDK for CDR1 and SYGVNS for CDR2. Broad study findings and their caveats: In a later analysis, HLA-associated TCR beta chains showed more clonal expansion and lower generation probabilities than non-associated chains that were equally common. Sequencing depth was assumed to be roughly uniform across donors in the presence/absence analyses, though that assumption may not hold. Only TCR beta chains were sequenced in this cohort, and the absence of alpha or paired-chain data limited detectable features. The study listed 164 TCR beta chains as associated with cytomegalovirus. In a later genetic analysis, fewer N-insertions in productive TCRs were reported among donors in an Asian-associated ancestry cluster than the roughly 700-donor mean. HLA typing was unavailable for some donors at each locus, so association tests used only the typed subset. The earlier analysis of some 540 of the donors excluded roughly 16 rarely observed V segments, including chromosome 9 orphons, because counts were too low. According to a later analysis, TCR association rates differed among HLA loci, with DRB1 alleles showing the most associated TCRs and HLA-C alleles showing the fewest. According to a later analysis, most CMV-associated TCR beta chains appeared to be HLA-restricted, and the HLA associations seemed to be driven largely by CMV exposure. Across donors, most TCR sequences were observed very rarely, whereas some public TCRs were present in many individuals. A few of the identified cytomegalovirus-associated TCR beta chains were confirmed in vitro to be specific for cytomegalovirus antigens. Several of the top co-occurrence clusters appeared to be linked to parvovirus B19, influenza, CMV and Epstein-Barr virus, according to a later analysis. Because the 87-base-pair reads could not distinguish some IMGT-functional V segments, including TRBV6-2 and TRBV6-3, those segments were excluded. Correlated functional status among segregating V segments might reflect linkage disequilibrium, but an unknown experimental factor could not be ruled out. The authors suggested that the approach could potentially be generalized to other disease states and immunological phenotypes. The classifier was reported to diagnose cytomegalovirus status with high specificity and sensitivity in both the original cohort and the validation cohort. In a later analysis, around 17,000 TCR beta sequences were associated with specific HLA alleles at a false discovery rate of 0.05. An association between a missense DCLRE1C variant and V-gene and J-gene trimming of TCR beta chains was found in a later genetic analysis and replicated in an independent cohort. A further reported finding was that TCR beta sequences accurately predicted the HLA-A and HLA-B alleles for most subjects in the first cohort. The sequencing pipeline was judged likely to have produced a cluster of highly shared sequence variants as a technical artifact. Assigning TCR associations to individual alleles was difficult when HLA alleles, especially DR and DQ, strongly co-occurred. An earlier analysis of some 560 of the donors showed that most TCR beta V segments appeared in productive rearrangements either about 87% or about 30% of the time, which broadly matched IMGT annotations. The only immune exposure information available for the cohort was CMV serostatus.

Sequences were obtained from PBMCs. The sequence was obtained from a woman aged 45 to 65 in good health and CMV-seronegative. Recombination connected TRBV25-1 to TRBJ1-6, and TRBD1 may be the D gene, going by 5 matching bases. The DNA sequence is TGTGCCAGCAGTGATGGGGCTATTTATTCACCCCTCCACTTT. Translation gives CASSDGAIYSPLHF.